This passage covers 8 T cell receptor beta chains from one sample sequenced in a study of technical replicates of blood from four donors. Sequenced by immunoSEQ multiplex PCR; TCRdb stores in-frame clones only, minus some. The table has tens of thousands of clones, 85% to 95% seen once. The sample was T cells isolated from PBMCs. These TCRs come from a human donor in good health.

The chain employs TRBV2 and TRBJ2-7, with D unclear. Per germline, CDR1 SNHLY and CDR2 FYNNEI. The CDR3 has 12 amino acids. Trimming shortened V by 3 bases and J by 4 bases, and 7 bases separated the two germline ends. The CDR3 DNA reads TGTGCCAGCAGTGATCCTTTGTACGAGCAGTACTTC. As protein: CASSDPLYEQYF.

The rearrangement uses TRBV6-1 and TRBJ2-7; perhaps TRBD1 as D (6 bases). Germline-derived CDR1 and CDR2 are MNHNS and SASEGT. This CDR3 comprises 13 residues. The V end lost 9 bases, the J end lost 7 bases, and 19 bases lay between the germline ends. For the CDR3, the DNA is TGTGCCAGTTTGGTAGGGGGATGGCCTGAGCAGTACTTC. It is translated as CASLVGGWPEQYF.

This chain uses TRBV19 with TRBJ2-3; 11 positions agree with TRBD2. The germline V gene has CDR1 LNHDA and CDR2 SQIVND (reference sequence). The CDR3 has 14 amino acids. V shed 6 bases, J shed 1 base, and the junction held 0 bases outside the gene matches. In DNA, the CDR3 is TGTGCCAGTAGACTAGCGGGGGGCACAGATACGCAGTATTTT. This translates into CASRLAGGTDTQYF.

CDR3 region: CASSPITGTYEQYF. CDR3 DNA sequence: TGTGCCAGCAGCCCGATTACAGGAACCTACGAGCAGTACTTC. The J gene is TRBJ2-7, the V gene TRBV11-3; D perhaps matches TRBD1 (5 bases). The V gene lost 5 bases and the J gene lost 2 bases, with 13 bases spanning the gap. The CDR3 contains 14 residues. Germline lookup yields CDR1 SGHNT and CDR2 YENEEA. The complete variable domain, with remaining parts taken from reference TRBV11-3 and TRBJ2-7, reads EAGVVQSPRYKIIEKKQPVAFWCNPISGHNTLYWYLQNLGQGPELLIRYENEEAVDDSQLPKDRFSAERLKGVDSTLKIQPAELGDSAVYLCASSPITGTYEQYFGPGTRLTVT.

The rearrangement uses TRBV5-1 and TRBJ1-1; 7 bases agree with TRBD1. Germline V gene lookup returns CDR1 SGHRS and CDR2 YFSETQ. The CDR3 consists of 16 residues. With 0 bases clipped from V and 9 bases from J, the junction kept 14 bases outside the gene matches. CDR3 region: CASSLAPDRALWKAFF. CDR3 DNA sequence: TGCGCCAGCAGCTTGGCCCCCGACAGGGCCCTCTGGAAAGCTTTCTTT.

The V and J genes are TRBV11-2 and TRBJ2-2; weak D call: TRBD1 (6 bases). The CDR3 has 14 amino acids. CDR1 and CDR2 from the germline V gene are SGHAT and FQNNGV. Trimming took off 5 bases at V and 4 bases at J, with 11 bases between the two ends. CDR3 loop: CASSLNRATGELFF. In DNA, the CDR3 is TGTGCCAGCAGCCTCAACAGGGCCACCGGGGAGCTGTTTTTT.

This sequence joins TRBV10-2 and TRBJ1-2; 9 positions agree with TRBD1. The CDR3 has 13 residues. V lost 8 bases to trimming and J lost 4 bases; unmatched junction nucleotides: 5. CDR1 and CDR2 from the germline V gene are WSHSY and SAAADI. The CDR3 spells CASGDRVIYGYTF. CDR3 DNA sequence: TGCGCCAGCGGGGACAGGGTAATCTATGGCTACACCTTC.

The V call is TRBV6-5, the J call TRBJ2-2; the D is unclear. The V end lost 0 bases, the J end lost 8 bases, and 13 bases lay between the germline ends. This CDR3 has 15 amino acids. Germline CDR1 MNHEY, CDR2 SVGAGI. CDR3 amino acids: CASSYSASPWGELFF. For the CDR3, the DNA is TGTGCCAGCAGTTACTCGGCATCGCCCTGGGGGGAGCTGTTTTTT.